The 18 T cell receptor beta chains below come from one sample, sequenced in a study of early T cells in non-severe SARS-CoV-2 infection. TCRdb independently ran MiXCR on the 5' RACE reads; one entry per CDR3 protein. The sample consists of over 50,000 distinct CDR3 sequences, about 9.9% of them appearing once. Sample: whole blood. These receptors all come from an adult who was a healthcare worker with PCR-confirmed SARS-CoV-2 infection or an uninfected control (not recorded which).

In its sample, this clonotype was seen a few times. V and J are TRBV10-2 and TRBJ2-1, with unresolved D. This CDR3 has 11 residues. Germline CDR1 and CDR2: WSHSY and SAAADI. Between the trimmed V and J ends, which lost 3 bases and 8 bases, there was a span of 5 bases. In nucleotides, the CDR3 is TGCGCCAGCAGTGAACGGGATGAGCAGTTCTTC. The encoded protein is CASSERDEQFF.

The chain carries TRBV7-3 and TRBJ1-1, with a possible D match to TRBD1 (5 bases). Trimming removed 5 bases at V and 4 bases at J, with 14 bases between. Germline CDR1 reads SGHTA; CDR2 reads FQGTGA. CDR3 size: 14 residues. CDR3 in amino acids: CASSPAAGGTEAFF. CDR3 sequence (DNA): TGTGCCAGCAGCCCCGCGGCGGGGGGCACTGAAGCTTTCTTT.

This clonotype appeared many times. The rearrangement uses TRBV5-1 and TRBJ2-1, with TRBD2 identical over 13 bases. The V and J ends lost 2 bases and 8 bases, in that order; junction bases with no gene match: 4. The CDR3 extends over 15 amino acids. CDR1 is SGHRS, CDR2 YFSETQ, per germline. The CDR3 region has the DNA TGCGCCAGCAGCTTACTAGCGGGGGGGCAGGATGAGCAGTTCTTC. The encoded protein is CASSLLAGGQDEQFF. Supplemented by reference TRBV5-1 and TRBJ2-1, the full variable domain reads KAGVTQTPRYLIKTRGQQVTLSCSPISGHRSVSWYQQTPGQGLQFLFEYFSETQRNKGNFPGRFSGRQFSNSRSEMNVSTLELGDSALYLCASSLLAGGQDEQFFGPGTRLTVL.

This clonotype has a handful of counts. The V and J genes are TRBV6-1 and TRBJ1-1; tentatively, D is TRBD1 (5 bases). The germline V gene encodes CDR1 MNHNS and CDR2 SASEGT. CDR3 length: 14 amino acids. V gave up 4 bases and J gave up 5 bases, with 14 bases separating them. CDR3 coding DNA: TGTGCCAGCAGTGTGAGGGGCTGGGGGACTGAAGCTTTCTTT. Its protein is CASSVRGWGTEAFF.

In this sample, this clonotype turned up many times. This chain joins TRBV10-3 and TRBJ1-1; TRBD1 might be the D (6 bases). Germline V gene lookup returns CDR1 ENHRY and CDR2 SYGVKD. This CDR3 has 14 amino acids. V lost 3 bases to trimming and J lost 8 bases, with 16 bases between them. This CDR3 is CAISERRGALEAFF. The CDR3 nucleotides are TGTGCCATCAGTGAACGGCGGGGGGCATTAGAAGCTTTCTTT.

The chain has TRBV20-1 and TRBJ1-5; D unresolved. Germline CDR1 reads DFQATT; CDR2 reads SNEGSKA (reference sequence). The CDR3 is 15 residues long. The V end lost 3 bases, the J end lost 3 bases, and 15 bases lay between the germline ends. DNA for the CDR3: TGCAGTGCTAGGGACCCGCGCCAGCCCAATCAGCCCCAGCATTTT. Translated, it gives CSARDPRQPNQPQHF.

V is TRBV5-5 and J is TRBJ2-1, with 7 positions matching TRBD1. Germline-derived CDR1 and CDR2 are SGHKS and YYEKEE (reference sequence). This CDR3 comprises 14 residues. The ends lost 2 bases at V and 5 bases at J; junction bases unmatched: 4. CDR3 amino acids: CASSLPGQNNEQFF. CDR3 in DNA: TGTGCCAGCAGCTTACCGGGACAGAACAATGAGCAGTTCTTC. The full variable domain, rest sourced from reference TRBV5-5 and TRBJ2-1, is DAGVTQSPTHLIKTRGQQVTLRCSPISGHKSVSWYQQVLGQGPQFIFQYYEKEERGRGNFPDRFSARQFPNYSSELNVNALLLGDSALYLCASSLPGQNNEQFFGPGTRLTVL.

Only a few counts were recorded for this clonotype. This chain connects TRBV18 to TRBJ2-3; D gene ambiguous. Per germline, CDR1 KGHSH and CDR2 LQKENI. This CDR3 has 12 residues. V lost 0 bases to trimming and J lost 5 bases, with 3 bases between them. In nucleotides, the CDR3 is TGTGCCAGCTCACCACCGTTAGATACGCAGTATTTT. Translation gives CASSPPLDTQYF.

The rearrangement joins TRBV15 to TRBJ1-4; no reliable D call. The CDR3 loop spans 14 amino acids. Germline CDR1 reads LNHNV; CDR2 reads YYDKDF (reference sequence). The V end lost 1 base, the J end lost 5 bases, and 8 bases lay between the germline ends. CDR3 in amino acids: CATSRVPTNEKLFF. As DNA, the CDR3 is TGTGCCACCAGCAGAGTGCCGACGAATGAAAAACTGTTTTTT.

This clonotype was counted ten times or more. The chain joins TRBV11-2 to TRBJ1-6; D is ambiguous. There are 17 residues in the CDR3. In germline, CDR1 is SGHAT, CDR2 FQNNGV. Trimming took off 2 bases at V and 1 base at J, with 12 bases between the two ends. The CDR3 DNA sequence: TGTGCCAGCAGCTTAAGGGAGGTTGGGTCCTATAATTCACCCCTCCACTTT. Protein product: CASSLREVGSYNSPLHF.

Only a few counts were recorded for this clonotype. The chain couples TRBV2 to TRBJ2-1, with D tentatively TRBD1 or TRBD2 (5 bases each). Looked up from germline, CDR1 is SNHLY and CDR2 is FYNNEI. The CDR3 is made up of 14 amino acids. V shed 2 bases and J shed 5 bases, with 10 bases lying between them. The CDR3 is CASSESGRDNEQFF. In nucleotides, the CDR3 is TGTGCCAGCAGTGAATCGGGACGGGACAATGAGCAGTTCTTC.

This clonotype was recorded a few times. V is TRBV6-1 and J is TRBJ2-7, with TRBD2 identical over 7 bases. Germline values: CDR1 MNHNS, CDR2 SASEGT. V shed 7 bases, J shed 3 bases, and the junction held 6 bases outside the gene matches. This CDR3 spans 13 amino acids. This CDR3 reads CASTRGGYYEQYV. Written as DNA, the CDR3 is TGTGCCAGCACCCGCGGGGGATACTACGAGCAGTACGTC.

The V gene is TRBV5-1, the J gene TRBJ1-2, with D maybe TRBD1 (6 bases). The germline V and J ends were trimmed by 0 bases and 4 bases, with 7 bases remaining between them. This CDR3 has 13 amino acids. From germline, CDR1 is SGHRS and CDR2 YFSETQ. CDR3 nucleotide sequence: TGCGCCAGCAGCTTGGAACAGGGCTATGGCTACACCTTC. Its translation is CASSLEQGYGYTF. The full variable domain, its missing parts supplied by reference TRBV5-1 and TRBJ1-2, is KAGVTQTPRYLIKTRGQQVTLSCSPISGHRSVSWYQQTPGQGLQFLFEYFSETQRNKGNFPGRFSGRQFSNSRSEMNVSTLELGDSALYLCASSLEQGYGYTFGSGTRLTVV.

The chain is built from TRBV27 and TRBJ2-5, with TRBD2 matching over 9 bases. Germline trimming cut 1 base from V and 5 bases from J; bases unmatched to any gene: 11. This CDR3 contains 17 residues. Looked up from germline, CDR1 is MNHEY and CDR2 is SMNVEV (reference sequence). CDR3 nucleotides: TGTGCCAGCAGTTTATTTGGCGGGGGGGGCCCGTACGAGACCCAGTACTTC. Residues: CASSLFGGGGPYETQYF.

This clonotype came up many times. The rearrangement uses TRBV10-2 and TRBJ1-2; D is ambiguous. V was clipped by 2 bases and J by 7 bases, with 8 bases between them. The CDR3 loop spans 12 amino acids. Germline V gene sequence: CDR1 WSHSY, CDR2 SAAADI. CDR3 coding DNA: TGCGCCAGCAGTGAGATGAGGGCTGGCTACACCTTC. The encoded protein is CASSEMRAGYTF.

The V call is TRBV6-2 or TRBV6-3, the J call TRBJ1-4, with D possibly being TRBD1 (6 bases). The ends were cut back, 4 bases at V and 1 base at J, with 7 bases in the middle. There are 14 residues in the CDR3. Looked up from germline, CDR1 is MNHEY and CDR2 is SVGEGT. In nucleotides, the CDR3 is TGTGCCAGCAGTTCGACAGGAACTAATGAAAAACTGTTTTTT. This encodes CASSSTGTNEKLFF.

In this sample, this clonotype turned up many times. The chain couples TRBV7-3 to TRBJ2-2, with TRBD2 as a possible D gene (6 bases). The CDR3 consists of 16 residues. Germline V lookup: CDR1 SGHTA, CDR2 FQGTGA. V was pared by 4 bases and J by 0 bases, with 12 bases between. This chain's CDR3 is CASSSYSGTNTGELFF. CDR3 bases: TGTGCCAGCAGCTCGTATAGCGGTACGAACACCGGGGAGCTGTTTTTT.

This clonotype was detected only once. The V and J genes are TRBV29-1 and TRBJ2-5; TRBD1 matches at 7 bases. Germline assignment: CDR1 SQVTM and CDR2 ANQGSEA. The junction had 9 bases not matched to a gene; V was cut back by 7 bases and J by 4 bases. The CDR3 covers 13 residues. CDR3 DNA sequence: TGCAGCGCCAACAGGGGTGTCGGAGAGACCCAGTACTTC. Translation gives CSANRGVGETQYF.